This TCR beta chain was sequenced during a study of post-analysis software for immune sequencing data (dated by TCRdb to the mid-2010s). For context, the study as a whole: Disease courses on record covered relapsing-remitting, secondary progressive and progressive-relapsing multiple sclerosis, though some patients had no subtype annotation. A subset of samples was prepared in parallel using single-end sample barcoding, then pooled and co-amplified after Illumina adapter ligation. The patient repertoires were set against 10 to 11 previously published healthy control repertoires from donors whose ages ranged from roughly 6 to 27 years. What the research found in general, with its limitations: Multiple sclerosis patients had significantly lower normalized Chao1 diversity than controls, a result that suggests substantial peripheral T-cell clonal expansion. Roughly 5 TRBV segments, including TRBV5-6, TRBV5-1 and TRBV20-1, were significantly more frequent in patients than controls. Direct clustering with F measure revealed strong co-clustering of samples prepared in the same batch, which led to a batch-effect correction. The control group was slightly older than the multiple sclerosis patient group.

With respect to this clonotype: Its antigen is currently not known. Nothing much larger sits one base from this clone, and base qualities are not available.

Receptor amplification or capture employed PCR. Reads for this sample came from an Illumina HiSeq 2500. To reduce PCR and sequencing biases, unique molecular identifiers were built into the TCR beta cDNA libraries. Per 1 to 10 million input T cells, some 500,000 cDNA molecules were obtained, such that each molecule approximated one T cell. The same protocol used for the earlier healthy control dataset was applied to prepare and sequence the patient libraries. Samples belonging to the same batch were prepared together, multiplexed and sequenced on a shared HiSeq lane. The authors' pipeline ran thus. MIGEC handled the raw barcoded reads, throwing out single-read molecular identifier groups before consensus assembly and CDR3 extraction. Clonotype tables were post-analysed with VDJtools, and diversity was normalized by down-sampling all datasets to the smallest sample size. To correct batch-related cross-sample contamination, repertoire overlap clustering matched CDR3 amino acid sequences but not nucleotide sequences. TCRdb itself trimmed the public reads at Q25 with fastp, ran MiXCR and retained productive beta chains. For every CDR3 protein sequence, its rows merge into one entry that carries the most common genes and DNA. TCRdb's processing, not the authors' own work, is the source of the V and J calls. The sample table lists about 430,000 distinct CDR3 sequences, roughly 40% of them with a count of one. The biggest ten clones account for under 9% of the sample.

CDR1 SGHAT and CDR2 FQNNGV are derived from the germline V gene. The CDR3 covers 15 residues, taking in both the cysteine and the phenylalanine. CDR3 DNA only is kept here, 45 bases in frame from base 1. After removal of 1 base from V and 2 bases from J, the junction retains 3 bases not matched to a gene. TCR beta repertoires were profiled from peripheral blood of approximately 13 young patients with multiple sclerosis to demonstrate the VDJtools post-analysis software. The patients with multiple sclerosis were children and adolescents between about 6 and 17 years of age. The sequence came from a girl aged 2 to 10 with multiple sclerosis. In this chain, TRBV11-2 is recombined with TRBJ1-2, with 8 bases aligning to TRBD1. The sample taken for sequencing was blood. DNA sequence: TGTGCCAGCAGCTTAGGGGCAGGGGGCAACTATGGCTACACCTTC. Its coded protein is CASSLGAGGNYGYTF. The reference TRBV11-2 and TRBJ1-2 proteins fill in what lies around the CDR3, so the full variable domain reads EAGVAQSPRYKIIEKRQSVAFWCNPISGHATLYWYQQILGQGPKLLIQFQNNGVVDDSQLPKDRFSAERLKGVDSTLKIQPAKLEDSAVYLCASSLGAGGNYGYTFGSGTRLTVV.